The sequence of this TCR beta chain was determined in a study of neurological immune-mediated disorders. This clonotype is medium-sized (0.01 to 0.1%) by share. This CDR3 is built from 18 residues. The V gene's germline CDR1 is DFQATT and CDR2 SNEGSKA (reference sequence). The V end was cut by 3 bases, the J end by 7 bases, with 30 bases between. The study built unsorted libraries from 2 million PBMCs kept at -80 C. MiXCR was run by TCRdb on the 5' RACE reads, yielding one entry per CDR3 protein. The sample holds more than 45,000 distinct CDR3 sequences, around a tenth seen once. The V gene is TRBV20-1, the J gene TRBJ1-2, with unresolved D. The receptor's source is a woman aged 40 to 50 with HTLV-1-associated myelopathy (HAM/TSP). Source material: PBMCs. The CDR3 loop is CSASGAFEPAIEGGGYTF. The DNA of the CDR3 is TGCAGTGCTAGTGGCGCATTCGAACCAGCAATCGAGGGAGGTGGCTACACCTTC.